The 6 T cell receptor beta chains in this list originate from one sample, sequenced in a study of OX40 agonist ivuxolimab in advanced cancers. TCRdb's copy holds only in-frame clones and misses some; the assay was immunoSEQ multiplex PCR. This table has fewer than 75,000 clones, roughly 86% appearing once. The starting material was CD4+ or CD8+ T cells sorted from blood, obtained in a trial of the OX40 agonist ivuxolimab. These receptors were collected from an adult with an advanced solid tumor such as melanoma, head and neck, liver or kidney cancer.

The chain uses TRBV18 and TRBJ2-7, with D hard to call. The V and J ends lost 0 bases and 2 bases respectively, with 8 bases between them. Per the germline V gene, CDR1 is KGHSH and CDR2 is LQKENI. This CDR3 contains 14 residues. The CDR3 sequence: CASSPPGITYEQYF. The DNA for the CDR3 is TGTGCCAGCTCACCACCCGGCATCACCTACGAGCAGTACTTC.

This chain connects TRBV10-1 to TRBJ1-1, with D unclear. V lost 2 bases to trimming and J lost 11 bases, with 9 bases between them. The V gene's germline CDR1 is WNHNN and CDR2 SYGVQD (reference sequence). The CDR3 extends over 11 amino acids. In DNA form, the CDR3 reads TGCGCCAGCAGTGAGGGGCTGCGGGCTTTCTTT. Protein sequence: CASSEGLRAFF.

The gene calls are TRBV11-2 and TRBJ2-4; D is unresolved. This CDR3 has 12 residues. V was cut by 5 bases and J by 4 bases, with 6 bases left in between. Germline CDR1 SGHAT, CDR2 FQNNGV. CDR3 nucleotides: TGTGCCAGCAGCAAGGGTAAAAACATTCAGTACTTC. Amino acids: CASSKGKNIQYF.

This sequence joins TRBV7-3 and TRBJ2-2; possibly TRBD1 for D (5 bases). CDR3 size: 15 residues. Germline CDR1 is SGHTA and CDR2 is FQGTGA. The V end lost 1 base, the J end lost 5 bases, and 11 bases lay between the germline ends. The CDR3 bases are TGTGCCAGCAGCTTAAGTCCAGGGCATACCGGGGAGCTGTTTTTT. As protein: CASSLSPGHTGELFF.

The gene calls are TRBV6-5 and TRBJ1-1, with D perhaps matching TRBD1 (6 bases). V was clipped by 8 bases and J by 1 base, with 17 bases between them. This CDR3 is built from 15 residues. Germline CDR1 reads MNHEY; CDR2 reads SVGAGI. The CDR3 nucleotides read TGTGCCAGCCAATTGGGGGGGGCGGGGAACACTGAAGCTTTCTTT. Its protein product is CASQLGGAGNTEAFF.

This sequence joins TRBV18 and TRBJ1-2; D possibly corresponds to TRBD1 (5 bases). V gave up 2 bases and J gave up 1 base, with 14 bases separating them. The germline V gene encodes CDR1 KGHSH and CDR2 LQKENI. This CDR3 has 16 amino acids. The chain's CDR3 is CASSPSQGFRNYGYTF. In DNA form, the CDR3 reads TGTGCCAGCTCACCATCCCAGGGTTTCCGTAACTATGGCTACACCTTC.